The next 25 T cell receptor delta chains were all read from a single sample in a study of fetal and pediatric gammadelta thymocytes. TCRdb re-called clones from the reads via CATT. The sample has 1,500 to 2,000 delta-chain clones; 20% to 30% are singletons. Input material: non-Vgamma9Vdelta2 gamma-delta T cells from the thymus. As for subset: CD3+gammadeltaTCR+ thymocytes not co-expressing Vgamma9 and Vdelta2. All receptors come from a child who underwent cardiac surgery and was recorded as healthy.

Within the sample, this clone is medium-sized. J is TRDJ1 and V is TRDV1; 7 nucleotides line up with TRDD3. Germline values: CDR1 TSWWSYY, CDR2 QGS. V shed 4 bases, J shed 0 bases, and the junction held 29 bases outside the gene matches. The CDR3 is 23 amino acids. The CDR3 protein is CALGVHTTQPLVLGAPYTDKLIF. CDR3 sequence (DNA): TGTGCTCTTGGGGTCCACACTACGCAACCACTCGTCCTGGGGGCCCCGTACACCGATAAACTCATCTTT.

To note about this clone: It may be a read error: a sequence one base away is much more abundant. The V gene is TRDV1, the J gene TRDJ1; maybe TRDD3 (6 bases). Trimming took off 0 bases at V and 0 bases at J, with 23 bases between the two ends. The CDR3 loop spans 20 amino acids. Germline loops: CDR1 TSWWSYY, CDR2 QGS. This CDR3 reads CALGELPPSTGIRYTDKLIF. The CDR3 bases are TGTGCTCTTGGGGAACTTCCCCCTAGTACTGGGATCAGGTACACCGATAAACTCATCTTT.

This clone is medium-sized in the sample. The gene calls are TRDV1 and TRDJ1; 10 bases are a match to TRDD3. CDR3 length: 24 residues. With V trimmed by 0 bases and J by 0 bases, 25 bases remained unmatched. Germline V CDR1 and CDR2: TSWWSYY, QGS. Written as DNA, the CDR3 is TGTGCTCTTGGGGAACTGGCCCTCGATTCTTTCTGGGGGATATTTGGGGAGGACACCGATAAACTCATCTTT. Translating gives CALGELALDSFWGIFGEDTDKLIF.

By share, this clone counts as medium-sized. This specimen includes other DNA sequences encoding the same CDR3. The rearrangement uses TRDV1 and TRDJ1, with 12 bases fitting TRDD3. V gave up 1 base and J gave up 6 bases; unmatched junction bases: 21. This CDR3 is 21 amino acids long. Germline lookup yields CDR1 TSWWSYY and CDR2 QGS. In DNA form, the CDR3 reads TGTGCTCTTGGGGAACCAGTTTTGGCTACTCTTCTACTGGGGGATACTCATAAACTCATCTTT. Residues: CALGEPVLATLLLGDTHKLIF.

Remarks on this clone: This may stem from a read error, because a much larger clone lies one nucleotide away. This sample includes further DNA sequences coding for the same CDR3. This sequence joins TRDV1 and TRDJ1; 11 bases map to TRDD3. CDR3 size: 23 residues. Germline V CDR1 and CDR2: TSWWSYY, QGS. Trimming removed 1 base from V and 2 bases from J; junction bases left unmatched: 24. The CDR3 DNA reads TGTGCTCTTGGGGAACCTTCCTTCCAAGAGTGGGGGATACGCGGTGGGGCGACCGATAAACTCATCTTT. Its protein product is CALGEPSFQEWGIRGGATDKLIF.

About this clone: A single base separates this from a much larger clone, so it may be a read error. V usage is TRDV1 and J usage is TRDJ4; 8 bases fit TRDD3. Germline assignment: CDR1 TSWWSYY and CDR2 QGS. This CDR3 is 20 amino acids long. CDR3 coding DNA: TGTGCTCGTGGGGACCTGGGCACTTCCCCTGGTGGGGGATTAGTCAGACCCCTGATCTTT. Protein: CARGDLGTSPGGGLVRPLIF.

Concerning this clone: A much bigger clone sits one base away, suggesting this may be a read error. The V and J genes are TRDV1 and TRDJ4, with 7 bases fitting TRDD3. Trimming cost V 4 bases and J 3 bases; bases outside gene matches: 14. In germline, CDR1 is TSWWSYY, CDR2 QGS. The CDR3 runs to 16 residues. The DNA for the CDR3 is TGTGCTCTTGGGGGGATTGGGGGAAGGAACCCCGGACCCCTGATCTTT. Its translation: CALGGIGGRNPGPLIF.

A note on this clone: Given a much more abundant clone one base away, this may be a read error. This specimen includes other DNA sequences encoding the same CDR3. The chain recombines TRDV1 with TRDJ1, with 10 bases lining up with TRDD3. Germline values: CDR1 TSWWSYY, CDR2 QGS. The CDR3 length is 23 residues. CDR3 sequence (DNA): TGTGCCCTTGGGGCAGACGGATCCCTGCAACCTGGCAGTACTGGGGGATACACCGATAAACTCATCTTT. Protein sequence: CALGADGSLQPGSTGGYTDKLIF.

The chain employs TRDV1 and TRDJ1, with TRDD3 identical over 8 bases. Germline CDR1 reads TSWWSYY; CDR2 reads QGS. V shed 7 bases and J 0 bases; nucleotides not matched to a gene: 19. The CDR3 length is 19 residues. The CDR3 nucleotides are TGTGCTCTTGCCCTTTTCCGTTTACTGGGGGCCTGGTACACCGATAAACTCATCTTT. As protein: CALALFRLLGAWYTDKLIF.

Relative to its sample, this clone is medium-sized. This chain uses TRDV1 with TRDJ1; 9 bases are a match to TRDD3. The CDR3 extends over 21 amino acids. J lost 0 bases, V lost 4 bases, and 21 bases had no gene match. From germline, CDR1 is TSWWSYY and CDR2 QGS. CDR3 amino acids: CALGGLSSYWGTREYTDKLIF. The CDR3, as DNA: TGTGCTCTTGGGGGCCTTTCCTCCTACTGGGGGACTCGGGAGTACACCGATAAACTCATCTTT.

This clone is labeled as medium-sized. This chain uses TRDV1 with TRDJ1; D not resolved. Deletions cut 1 base from V and 1 base from J, with 13 bases between. Germline CDR1 is TSWWSYY and CDR2 is QGS. This CDR3 has 16 residues. The CDR3 region is CALGERRPTGTDKLIF. Written as DNA, the CDR3 is TGTGCTCTTGGGGAACGGAGGCCGACGGGCACCGATAAACTCATCTTT.

Concerning this clone: The sample holds other DNA sequences that translate to the same CDR3. The J gene is TRDJ1, the V gene TRDV3; D might be TRDD3 (6 bases). V shed 5 bases and J shed 8 bases, with 30 bases lying between them. The CDR3 spans 16 residues. Per the germline V gene, CDR1 is TVYSNPD and CDR2 is GDNSRS (reference sequence). The CDR3 sequence is CALFVGWGPPRGKLIF. CDR3 nucleotides: TGTGCCCTCTTCGTAGGATGGGGGCCACCAAGGGGGAAACTCATCTTT.

This clone is deemed medium-sized (0.01 to 0.1%). The same CDR3 is also encoded by other DNA sequences in this sample. The chain links TRDV1 to TRDJ4, with TRDD2 identical over 9 bases. Germline V lookup: CDR1 TSWWSYY, CDR2 QGS. V shed 0 bases and J 0 bases; nucleotides not matched to a gene: 17. The CDR3 extends over 20 amino acids. The CDR3 bases are TGTGCTCTTGGGGAACTGGCCTTCCTACGGGAGGATACGCTGGCCAGACCCCTGATCTTT. This gives the protein CALGELAFLREDTLARPLIF.

By share, this clone counts as medium-sized. The V call is TRDV1, the J call TRDJ2, with TRDD3 identical over 7 bases. From germline, CDR1 is TSWWSYY and CDR2 QGS. V gave up 1 base and J gave up 3 bases; unmatched junction bases: 17. CDR3 length: 20 amino acids. The CDR3 region is CALGEPLRGGIFRLTAQLFF. DNA for the CDR3: TGTGCTCTTGGGGAACCCCTACGTGGGGGGATTTTTAGGCTGACAGCACAACTCTTCTTT.

Within the sample, this clone is medium-sized. The V and J genes are TRDV1 and TRDJ1; TRDD3 aligns across 11 bases. After removal of 4 bases from V and 2 bases from J, the junction contained 9 bases not matched to a gene. There are 17 residues in the CDR3. Germline CDR1 is TSWWSYY and CDR2 is QGS. The DNA for the CDR3 is TGTGCTCTTGGGGTCCAATGGGGGATACGCCCGACCGATAAACTCATCTTT. Its protein product is CALGVQWGIRPTDKLIF.

Turning to this clone: This may arise from a read error, as a much more abundant clone is one base away. V usage is TRDV1 and J usage is TRDJ1, with TRDD3 identical over 12 bases. Germline V lookup: CDR1 TSWWSYY, CDR2 QGS. This CDR3 region has 22 residues. DNA of the CDR3: TGTGCTCTTGGGGAACGGAGGGGTCTCTTCCTACCTGGGGGATACGCAATCGATAAACCCATCTTT. Its protein product is CALGERRGLFLPGGYAIDKPIF.

As concerns this clone: It may be a read error: a sequence one base away is much more abundant. Other DNA sequences from this sample encode an identical CDR3 as well. V is TRDV1 and J is TRDJ1, with TRDD3 matching over 13 bases. This CDR3 has 20 residues. Germline lookup yields CDR1 TSWWSYY and CDR2 QGS. CDR3 coding DNA: TGCGCTCTTGGAGGAACTGGCGACACTGGGGGATACGCTGGGACCGATAAACTCATCTTT. Protein sequence: CALGGTGDTGGYAGTDKLIF.

Relative to its sample, this clone is medium-sized. The J gene is TRDJ1, the V gene TRDV1; 7 bases fit TRDD3. Germline CDR1 TSWWSYY, CDR2 QGS. This CDR3 region has 25 residues. V lost 2 bases and J lost 0; bases outside the gene matches: 33. The CDR3 region has the DNA TGTGCTCTTGGGGAATACTTGAGGACGGCGCCGACTCCACGCGGGCGGATACGGTACACCGATAAACTCATCTTT. It codes for CALGEYLRTAPTPRGRIRYTDKLIF.

This clone is judged medium-sized. The chain carries TRDV1 and TRDJ1; 12 nucleotides line up with TRDD3. CDR1 and CDR2 from the germline V gene are TSWWSYY and QGS. This CDR3 spans 24 amino acids. Unmatched junction bases numbered 29, after V lost 1 base and J lost 5 bases. The CDR3 bases are TGTGCTCTTGGGGAACCTCGGAATAAGACCCCTCAGTACTGGGGGATACTTGGGCGGGATAAACTCATCTTT. Protein: CALGEPRNKTPQYWGILGRDKLIF.

By share, this clone counts as medium-sized. The chain joins TRAV29/DV5 to TRDJ1; maybe TRDD3 (9 bases). The CDR3 extends over 21 amino acids. Trimming left V 3 bases short and J 0 bases short, with 33 bases between. Germline loops: CDR1 NSMFDY, CDR2 ISSIKDK. CDR3 region: CAATLLPTRDTGGPYTDKLIF. The CDR3 DNA reads as TGTGCAGCAACCTTGCTTCCTACGAGGGATACTGGGGGACCGTACACCGATAAACTCATCTTT.

This clone is categorized as medium-sized. In the same sample, other DNA sequences code for this CDR3. The chain carries TRDV1 and TRDJ1; 9 bases agree with TRDD3. There are 25 residues in the CDR3. After removal of 3 bases from V and 0 bases from J, the junction contained 32 bases not matched to a gene. Germline assignment: CDR1 TSWWSYY and CDR2 QGS. CDR3 DNA: TGTGCTCTTGGGGATCGCGCTCTACGGGTACTGGGGATACGAGTCCCAACTCAGTACACCGATAAACTCATCTTT. It yields the protein CALGDRALRVLGIRVPTQYTDKLIF.

In this sample, this clone turned up once. A far larger clone is only one base removed, so a read error is likely. This chain uses TRDV1 with TRDJ1; 13 bases line up with TRDD3. V lost 2 bases, J lost 4 bases, and 37 bases stayed unmatched. CDR1 is TSWWSYY, CDR2 QGS, per germline. The CDR3 covers 27 residues. The CDR3 DNA sequence: TGTGCTCTTGGGGAATATCTTCCCTGGCGTCTCCTTCCCAAGCCGACTGGGGGATACGGAGGGAACGATAAACTCATCTTT. The encoded protein is CALGEYLPWRLLPKPTGGYGGNDKLIF.

Concerning this clone itself: With a much larger clone just one base away, this may be a read error. Other DNA sequences in the same sample also yield this CDR3. The rearrangement uses TRDV1 and TRDJ1, with D possibly TRDD3 on 5 matching bases. Looked up from germline, CDR1 is TSWWSYY and CDR2 is QGS. Trimming stripped 5 bases from V and 3 bases from J, with 19 bases between. The CDR3 covers 16 residues. This chain's CDR3 is CALGTPGGRGPDKLIF. CDR3 bases: TGTGCTCTTGGGACCCCCGGGGGGCGTGGCCCCGATAAACTCATCTTT.

This clone is deemed medium-sized. Other DNA sequences in this specimen translate into the identical CDR3. The V gene is TRDV1, the J gene TRDJ1; 11 bases line up with TRDD3. Looked up from germline, CDR1 is TSWWSYY and CDR2 is QGS. V gave up 4 bases and J gave up 0 bases; unmatched junction bases: 19. This CDR3 is 21 amino acids long. This CDR3 reads CALGGRPSYVGGYAHTDKLIF. As DNA, the CDR3 is TGTGCTCTTGGGGGCCGACCTTCCTACGTTGGGGGATACGCCCACACCGATAAACTCATCTTT.

In this sample, this clone turned up a few times. In the same sample, other DNA sequences code for this CDR3. The genes are TRDV1 and TRDJ1; TRDD3 aligns across 13 bases. Trimming cost V 2 bases and J 3 bases; bases outside gene matches: 24. This CDR3 region has 23 residues. The germline gives CDR1 TSWWSYY, CDR2 QGS. Here the CDR3 reads CALGEGVPTPYWGIRDRADKLIF. CDR3 in DNA: TGTGCTCTTGGGGAAGGAGTACCTACCCCGTACTGGGGGATACGGGATCGAGCCGATAAACTCATCTTT.